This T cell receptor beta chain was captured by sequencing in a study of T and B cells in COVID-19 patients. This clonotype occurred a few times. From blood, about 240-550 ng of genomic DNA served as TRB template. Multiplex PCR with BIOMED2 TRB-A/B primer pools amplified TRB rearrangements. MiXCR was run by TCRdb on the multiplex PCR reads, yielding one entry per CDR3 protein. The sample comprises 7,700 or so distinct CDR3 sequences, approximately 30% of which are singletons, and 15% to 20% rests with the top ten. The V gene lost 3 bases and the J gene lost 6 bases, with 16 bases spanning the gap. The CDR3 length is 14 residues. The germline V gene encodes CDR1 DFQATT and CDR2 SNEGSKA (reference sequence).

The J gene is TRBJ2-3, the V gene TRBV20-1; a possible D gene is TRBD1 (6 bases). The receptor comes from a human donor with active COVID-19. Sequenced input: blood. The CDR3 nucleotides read TGCAGTGCTAGTTCAGGGGTGGGTGTCGATACGCAGTATTTT. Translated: CSASSGVGVDTQYF.